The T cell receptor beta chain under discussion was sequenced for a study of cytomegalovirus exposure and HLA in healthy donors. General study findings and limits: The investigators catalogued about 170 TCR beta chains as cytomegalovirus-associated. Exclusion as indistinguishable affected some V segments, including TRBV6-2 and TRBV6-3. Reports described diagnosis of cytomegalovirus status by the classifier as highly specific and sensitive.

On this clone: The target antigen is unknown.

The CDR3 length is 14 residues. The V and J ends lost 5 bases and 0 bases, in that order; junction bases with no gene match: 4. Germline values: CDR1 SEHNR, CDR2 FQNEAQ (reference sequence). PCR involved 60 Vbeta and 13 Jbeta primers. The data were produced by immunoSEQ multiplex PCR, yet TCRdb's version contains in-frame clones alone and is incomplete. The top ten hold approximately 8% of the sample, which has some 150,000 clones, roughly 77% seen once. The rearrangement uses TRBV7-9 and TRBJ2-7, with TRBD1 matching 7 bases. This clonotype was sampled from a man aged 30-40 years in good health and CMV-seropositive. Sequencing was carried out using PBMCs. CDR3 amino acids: CASSPTGASYEQYF. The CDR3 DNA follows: TGTGCCAGCAGCCCCACAGGGGCCTCCTACGAGCAGTACTTC.